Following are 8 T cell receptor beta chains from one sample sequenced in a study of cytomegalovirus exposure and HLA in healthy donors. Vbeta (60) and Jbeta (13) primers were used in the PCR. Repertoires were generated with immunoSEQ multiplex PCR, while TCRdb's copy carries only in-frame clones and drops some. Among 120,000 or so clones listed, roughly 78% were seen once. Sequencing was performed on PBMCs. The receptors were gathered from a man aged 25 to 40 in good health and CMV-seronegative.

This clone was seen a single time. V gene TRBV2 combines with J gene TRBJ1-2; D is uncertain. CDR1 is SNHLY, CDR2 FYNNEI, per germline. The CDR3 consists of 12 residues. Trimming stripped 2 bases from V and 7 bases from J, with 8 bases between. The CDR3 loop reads CASSESGTGYTF. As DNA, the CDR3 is TGTGCCAGCAGTGAAAGCGGCACTGGCTACACCTTC.

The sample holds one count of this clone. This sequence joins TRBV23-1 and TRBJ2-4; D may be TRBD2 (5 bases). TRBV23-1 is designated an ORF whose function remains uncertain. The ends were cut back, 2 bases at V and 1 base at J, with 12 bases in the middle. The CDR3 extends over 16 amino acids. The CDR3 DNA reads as TGCGCCAGCAGTCAAGGAGAGGGTAAGGCCAAAAACATTCAGTACTTC. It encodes CASSQGEGKAKNIQYF.

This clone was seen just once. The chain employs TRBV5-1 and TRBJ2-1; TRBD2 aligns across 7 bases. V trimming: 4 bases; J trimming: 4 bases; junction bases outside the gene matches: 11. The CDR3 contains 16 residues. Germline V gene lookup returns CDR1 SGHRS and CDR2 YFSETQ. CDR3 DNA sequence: TGCGCCAGCAGCGCTAACCCAGCGGGGTCTTACAATGAGCAGTTCTTC. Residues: CASSANPAGSYNEQFF.

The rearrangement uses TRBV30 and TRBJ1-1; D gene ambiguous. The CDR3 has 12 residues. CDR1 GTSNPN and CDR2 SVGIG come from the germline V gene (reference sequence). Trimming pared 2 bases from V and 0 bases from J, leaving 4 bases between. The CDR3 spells CAWSPMNTEAFF. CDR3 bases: TGTGCCTGGAGTCCCATGAACACTGAAGCTTTCTTT.

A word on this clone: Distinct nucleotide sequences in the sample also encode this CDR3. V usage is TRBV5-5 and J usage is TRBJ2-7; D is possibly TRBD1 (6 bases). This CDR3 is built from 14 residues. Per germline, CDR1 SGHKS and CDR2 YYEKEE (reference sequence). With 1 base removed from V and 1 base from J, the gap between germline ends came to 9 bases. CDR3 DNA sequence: TGTGCCAGCAGCTTGTTGGACAGATCCTACGAGCAGTACTTC. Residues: CASSLLDRSYEQYF. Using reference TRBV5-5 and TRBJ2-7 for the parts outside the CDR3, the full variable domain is DAGVTQSPTHLIKTRGQQVTLRCSPISGHKSVSWYQQVLGQGPQFIFQYYEKEERGRGNFPDRFSARQFPNYSSELNVNALLLGDSALYLCASSLLDRSYEQYFGPGTRLTVT.

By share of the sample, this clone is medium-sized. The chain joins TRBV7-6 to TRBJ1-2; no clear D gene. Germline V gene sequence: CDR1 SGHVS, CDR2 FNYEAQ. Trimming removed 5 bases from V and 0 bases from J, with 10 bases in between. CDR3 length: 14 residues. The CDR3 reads CASSPRGTNYGYTF. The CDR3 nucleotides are TGTGCCAGCAGCCCCCGAGGGACTAACTATGGCTACACCTTC.

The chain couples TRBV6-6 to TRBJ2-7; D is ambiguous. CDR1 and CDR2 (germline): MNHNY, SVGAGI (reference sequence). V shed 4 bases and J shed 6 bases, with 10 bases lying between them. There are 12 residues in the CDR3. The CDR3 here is CASSSQVGEQYF. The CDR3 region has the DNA TGTGCCAGCAGTTCTCAGGTGGGCGAGCAGTACTTC.

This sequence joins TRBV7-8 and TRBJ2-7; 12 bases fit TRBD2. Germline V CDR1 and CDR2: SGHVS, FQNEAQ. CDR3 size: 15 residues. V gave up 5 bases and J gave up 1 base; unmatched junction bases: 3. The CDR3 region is CASSPSGGASYEQYF. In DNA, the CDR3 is TGTGCCAGCAGCCCTAGCGGGGGGGCGTCCTACGAGCAGTACTTC. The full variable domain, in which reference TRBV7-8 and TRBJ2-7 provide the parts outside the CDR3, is GAGVSQSPRYKVAKRGQDVALRCDPISGHVSLFWYQQALGQGPEFLTYFQNEAQLDKSGLPSDRFFAERPEGSVSTLKIQRTQQEDSAVYLCASSPSGGASYEQYFGPGTRLTVT.